One sample yielded the 20 T cell receptor beta chains listed below, sequenced in a study of T cells in Graves' hyperthyroidism and ophthalmopathy. Amplified TCR beta CDR3 regions derived from RNA transcripts. The HTBI primer set was used in a first-round RT-PCR of the TCR CDR3. TCRdb reprocessed the multiplex PCR reads via MiXCR and lists one record per CDR3 protein. Of 400,000 to 600,000 distinct CDR3 sequences in the sample, about 15% were seen once. Sequencing was performed on blood. Receptors originate from a woman under 40 with Graves' ophthalmopathy.

The sample holds a few counts of this clonotype. This may be a read error, as it is one base from a much larger clone. V gene TRBV7-8 combines with J gene TRBJ2-7; 7 bases are shared with TRBD1. The V gene end was trimmed by 3 bases and the J gene end by 6 bases; junction bases not matched to a gene: 14. The CDR3 covers 16 residues. In germline, CDR1 is SGHVS, CDR2 FQNEAQ. The CDR3 DNA reads TGTGCCAGCAGCTTGGGTACCGTGACAGGGAAGTTCGAGCAGTACTTC. Its protein product is CASSLGTVTGKFEQYF.

Many counts were recorded for this clonotype. The V gene is TRBV27, the J gene TRBJ2-1, with TRBD2 matching 8 bases. After removal of 8 bases from V and 8 bases from J, the junction contained 14 bases not matched to a gene. Germline CDR1 is MNHEY and CDR2 is SMNVEV (reference sequence). The CDR3 spans 15 residues. CDR3 region: CASSTPGLVGDEQFF. The CDR3 DNA sequence: TGTGCCAGCTCCACACCGGGACTAGTCGGGGATGAGCAGTTCTTC.

The V gene is TRBV7-9, the J gene TRBJ2-7; TRBD2 agrees at 10 bases. J was trimmed by 4 bases and V by 1 base; bases with no gene match: 4. CDR3 size: 15 residues. Germline values: CDR1 SEHNR, CDR2 FQNEAQ (reference sequence). In DNA, the CDR3 is TGTGCCAGCAGCTTAGTGAGGACTAGCGGATACGAGCAGTACTTC. Its translation is CASSLVRTSGYEQYF.

This chain links TRBV14 with TRBJ2-2; 11 positions match TRBD2. The CDR3 length is 15 residues. Germline CDR1 is SGHDN and CDR2 is FVKESK. Germline trimming cut 5 bases from V and 6 bases from J; bases unmatched to any gene: 5. Written as DNA, the CDR3 is TGTGCCAGCAGCGCACTAGCGGGAGTCGCCGGGGAGCTGTTTTTT. Its protein is CASSALAGVAGELFF.

This rearrangement joins TRBV27 to TRBJ1-6; the D gene is possibly TRBD1 (5 bases). Per germline, CDR1 MNHEY and CDR2 SMNVEV (reference sequence). V was trimmed by 5 bases and J by 6 bases, leaving 14 bases between them. The CDR3 sequence is 15 residues long. CDR3 region: CASSIGTLSNSPLHF. As DNA, the CDR3 is TGTGCCAGCAGTATAGGGACGCTTAGTAATTCACCCCTCCACTTT.

This clonotype was picked up a small number of times. This chain joins TRBV27 and TRBJ1-2; D gene uncertain. CDR3 length: 13 amino acids. Trimming took off 1 base at V and 3 bases at J, with 6 bases between the two ends. Germline V gives CDR1 MNHEY, CDR2 SMNVEV (reference sequence). The CDR3 nucleotides are TGTGCCAGCAGTTTATTCCCCGACTATGGCTACACCTTC. Its translation is CASSLFPDYGYTF.

This clonotype has a count of ten or more. The chain combines TRBV7-3 with TRBJ2-1; the D gene is possibly TRBD2 (5 bases). Germline V gene sequence: CDR1 SGHTA, CDR2 FQGTGA. The CDR3 is 15 residues long. V was shortened by 2 bases and J by 7 bases, with 15 bases between the two germline ends. The CDR3 protein is CASSLFGGPRNEQFF. For the CDR3, the DNA is TGTGCCAGCAGCTTATTTGGCGGGCCCAGAAATGAGCAGTTCTTC. Supplemented by reference TRBV7-3 and TRBJ2-1, the full variable domain reads GAGVSQTPSNKVTEKGKYVELRCDPISGHTALYWYRQSLGQGPEFLIYFQGTGAADDSGLPNDRFFAVRPEGSVSTLKIQRTERGDSAVYLCASSLFGGPRNEQFFGPGTRLTVL.

This clonotype was picked up many times. V and J are TRBV3-1 and TRBJ2-7; 7 bases align to TRBD2. V trimming: 2 bases; J trimming: 6 bases; junction bases outside the gene matches: 7. The CDR3 is 14 residues long. The germline gives CDR1 LGHDT, CDR2 YNNKEL (reference sequence). This CDR3 reads CASSQKGGSGEQYF. CDR3 nucleotides: TGTGCCAGCAGCCAAAAGGGCGGGAGCGGCGAGCAGTACTTC.

This clonotype was detected many times. The rearrangement links TRBV28 to TRBJ1-2; D not resolved. From germline, CDR1 is MDHEN and CDR2 SYDVKM. This CDR3 has 13 residues. V lost 5 bases and J 4 bases, leaving 11 bases between the germline ends. Written as DNA, the CDR3 is TGTGCCAGCAGTCCGGGCCCTTCCTATGGCTACACCTTC. Protein product: CASSPGPSYGYTF.

This clonotype was detected only a few times. This sequence joins TRBV12-3 or TRBV12-4 and TRBJ1-4; possible D gene TRBD1, 6 bases. This CDR3 has 15 amino acids. The V end was cut by 4 bases, the J end by 7 bases, with 16 bases between. The CDR3 protein is CASSSLGRGVEKLFF. The CDR3 region has the DNA TGTGCCAGCAGTTCCTTAGGCAGGGGAGTTGAAAAACTGTTTTTT.

This clonotype was seen repeatedly, ten times or more. This rearrangement joins TRBV6-2 or TRBV6-3 to TRBJ2-5; TRBD2 is a possible D gene (6 bases). V dropped 7 bases and J dropped 5 bases, with 17 bases sitting between them. This CDR3 spans 14 amino acids. Germline CDR1 reads MNHEY; CDR2 reads SVGEGT. DNA of the CDR3: TGTGCCAGCACCGAACCGGGACTCCGGGAGACCCAGTACTTC. Protein sequence: CASTEPGLRETQYF.

The chain recombines TRBV7-6 with TRBJ1-1; D is undetermined. The germline V and J ends were trimmed by 8 bases and 1 base, with 11 bases remaining between them. The V gene's germline CDR1 is SGHVS and CDR2 FNYEAQ. The CDR3 loop spans 13 amino acids. CDR3 residues: CASGNTPNTEAFF. The CDR3 nucleotides are TGTGCCAGCGGCAACACCCCGAACACTGAAGCTTTCTTT. The full variable domain, its missing parts supplied by reference TRBV7-6 and TRBJ1-1, is GAGVSQSPRYKVTKRGQDVALRCDPISGHVSLYWYRQALGQGPEFLTYFNYEAQQDKSGLPNDRFSAERPEGSISTLTIQRTEQRDSAMYRCASGNTPNTEAFFGQGTRLTVV.

The V and J genes are TRBV6-1 and TRBJ1-2; TRBD1 agrees at 7 bases. This CDR3 region has 15 residues. V trimming: 5 bases; J trimming: 2 bases; junction bases outside the gene matches: 8. The germline gives CDR1 MNHNS, CDR2 SASEGT. The CDR3 DNA reads as TGTGCCAGCAGTTCTCCCCTACAGGGGAACTATGGCTACACCTTC. Protein sequence: CASSSPLQGNYGYTF.

This clonotype was detected a few times. This rearrangement joins TRBV6-1 to TRBJ2-3; 7 nucleotides align to TRBD2. Trimming cost V 4 bases and J 1 base; bases outside gene matches: 8. The CDR3 totals 16 residues. The germline V gene has CDR1 MNHNS and CDR2 SASEGT. The CDR3 protein is CASSALGGTGTDTQYF. The DNA of the CDR3 is TGTGCCAGCAGTGCCCTGGGAGGGACGGGCACAGATACGCAGTATTTT.

Many counts were recorded for this clonotype. The rearrangement links TRBV12-3 or TRBV12-4 to TRBJ2-1; D is unclear. This CDR3 contains 15 residues. V lost 6 bases and J 6 bases, leaving 18 bases between the germline ends. This CDR3 is CASSSDQAGVNEQFF. The CDR3 DNA follows: TGTGCCAGCAGCTCCGACCAGGCAGGAGTCAATGAGCAGTTCTTC.

This clonotype came up many times. The rearrangement uses TRBV3-1 and TRBJ1-4; D not resolved. There are 16 residues in the CDR3. The V end was cut by 2 bases, the J end by 0 bases, with 10 bases between. Germline loops: CDR1 LGHDT, CDR2 YNNKEL (reference sequence). CDR3 sequence: CASSQYRGATNEKLFF. The CDR3, as DNA: TGTGCCAGCAGCCAATATAGAGGAGCAACTAATGAAAAACTGTTTTTT.

This clonotype was recorded at least ten times. The V call is TRBV2, the J call TRBJ2-1; no definite D call. CDR3 size: 15 residues. Trimming removed 1 base from V and 8 bases from J, with 15 bases in between. CDR1 and CDR2 (germline): SNHLY, FYNNEI. This chain's CDR3 is CASSEGTDSNDEQFF. The CDR3 DNA reads as TGTGCCAGCAGTGAAGGGACGGATTCCAATGATGAGCAGTTCTTC.

The chain joins TRBV15 to TRBJ1-5; the D is unclear. This CDR3 has 14 amino acids. V shed 1 base and J shed 1 base, with 5 bases lying between them. Germline CDR1 LNHNV, CDR2 YYDKDF (reference sequence). For the CDR3, the DNA is TGTGCCACCAGCAGAGCGAACAGCAATCAGCCCCAGCATTTT. It specifies CATSRANSNQPQHF.

Only a few counts were recorded for this clonotype. Germline is not matched at one junction end, which may reflect a read error. The rearrangement links TRBV2 to TRBJ2-5; TRBD1 aligns across 7 bases. From germline, CDR1 is SNHLY and CDR2 FYNNEI. The CDR3 totals 15 residues. CDR3 nucleotide sequence: TGTGCCATCAGTCCCGGGACAGATAGCCAAGAGACCCAGTACTTC. This sequence encodes CAISPGTDSQETQYF.

Ten or more counts support this clonotype. The rearrangement links TRBV20-1 to TRBJ2-1; D gene uncertain. Germline V lookup: CDR1 DFQATT, CDR2 SNEGSKA (reference sequence). Trimming left V 1 base short and J 5 bases short, with 3 bases between. CDR3 length: 11 residues. CDR3 DNA sequence: TGCAGTGCTAGAGCGGACAATGAGCAGTTCTTC. Residues: CSARADNEQFF.